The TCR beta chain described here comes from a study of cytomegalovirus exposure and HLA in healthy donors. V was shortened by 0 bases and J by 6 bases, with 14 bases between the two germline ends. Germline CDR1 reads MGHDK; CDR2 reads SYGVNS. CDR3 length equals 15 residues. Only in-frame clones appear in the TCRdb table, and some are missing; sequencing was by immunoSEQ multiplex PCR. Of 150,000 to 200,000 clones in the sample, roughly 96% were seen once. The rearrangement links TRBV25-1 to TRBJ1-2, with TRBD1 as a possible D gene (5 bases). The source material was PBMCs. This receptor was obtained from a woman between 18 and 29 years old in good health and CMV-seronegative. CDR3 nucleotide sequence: TGTGCCAGCAGTGAATATATGTCAGGGTTAGATGGCTACACCTTC. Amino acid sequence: CASSEYMSGLDGYTF.